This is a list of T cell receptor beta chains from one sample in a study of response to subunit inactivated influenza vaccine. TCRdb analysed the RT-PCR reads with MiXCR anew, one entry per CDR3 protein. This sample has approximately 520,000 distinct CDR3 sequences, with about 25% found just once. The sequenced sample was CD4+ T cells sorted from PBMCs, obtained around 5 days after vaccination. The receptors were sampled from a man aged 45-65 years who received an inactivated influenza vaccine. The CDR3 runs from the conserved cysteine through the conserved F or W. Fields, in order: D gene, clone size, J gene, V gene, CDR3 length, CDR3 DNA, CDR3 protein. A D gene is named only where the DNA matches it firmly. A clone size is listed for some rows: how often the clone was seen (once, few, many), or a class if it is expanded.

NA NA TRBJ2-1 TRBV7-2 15 TGTGCCAGCAGCTTATCCACACGGGCATACAATGAGCAGTTCTTC CASSLSTRAYNEQFF
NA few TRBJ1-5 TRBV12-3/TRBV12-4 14 TGTGCCAGCAGTTTGGAAAGGGTTCGGCAGCCCCAGCATTTT CASSLERVRQPQHF
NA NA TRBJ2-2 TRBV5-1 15 TGCGCCAGCAGCTACGCCGGGACGAACACCGGGGAGCTGTTTTTT CASSYAGTNTGELFF
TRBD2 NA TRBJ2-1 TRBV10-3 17 TGTGCCATGGGGGCTCGGACTAGCGGCAAACCCTACAATGAGCAGTTCTTC CAMGARTSGKPYNEQFF
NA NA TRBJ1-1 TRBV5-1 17 TGCGCCAGCAGCTTGGGGCCGGCAGTGCGGCAAGGCACTGAAGCTTTCTTT CASSLGPAVRQGTEAFF
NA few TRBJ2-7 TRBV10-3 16 TGTGCCATCAGTGAGTCGTTTTTCCAGGGCCAACACGAGCAGTACTTC CAISESFFQGQHEQYF
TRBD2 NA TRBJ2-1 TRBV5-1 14 TGCGCCAGCAGGACTAGCGGCCCAAGGAATGAGCAGTTCTTC CASRTSGPRNEQFF
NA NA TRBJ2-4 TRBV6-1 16 TGTGCCAGCAGTCCCCCAGGGTCCTTAGCCAAAAACATTCAGTACTTC CASSPPGSLAKNIQYF
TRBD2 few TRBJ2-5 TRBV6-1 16 TGTGCCAGCAGCCACGGGCCTAGCGGGAGAGACGAGACCCAGTACTTC CASSHGPSGRDETQYF
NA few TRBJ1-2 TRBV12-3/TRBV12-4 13 TGTGCCAGCAGTTTACGGTCTAACTATGGCTACACCTTC CASSLRSNYGYTF
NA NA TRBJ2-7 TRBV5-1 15 TGCGCCAGCAGCCCCGTCGGGGGCCGAGACTACGAGCAGTACTTC CASSPVGGRDYEQYF
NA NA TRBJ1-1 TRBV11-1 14 TGTGCCAGCAGCTTATCTGTGCTAAACACTGAAGCTTTCTTT CASSLSVLNTEAFF
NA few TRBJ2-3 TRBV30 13 TGTGCCTGGAGTGTACAAGCCAGAGATACGCAGTATTTT CAWSVQARDTQYF
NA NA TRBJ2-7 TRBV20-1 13 TGCAGTGCTGTCTTGGCGGGTCAATACCAGCAGTACTTC CSAVLAGQYQQYF
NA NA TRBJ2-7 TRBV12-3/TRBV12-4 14 TGTGCCAGCAGTCTGGGGGGGCCAGGCGACGAGCAGTACTTC CASSLGGPGDEQYF
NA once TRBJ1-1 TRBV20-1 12 TGCAGTGCTCAAAAATCGAACACTGAAGCTTTCTTT CSAQKSNTEAFF
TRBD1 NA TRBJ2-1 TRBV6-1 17 TGTGCCAGCAGCCGAACCGGGACCGGGACAGGGGGCGATGAGCAGTTCTTC CASSRTGTGTGGDEQFF
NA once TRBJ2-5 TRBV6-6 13 TGTGCCAGCAGTTACGGACAGTCCGCGGCCCAGTACTTC CASSYGQSAAQYF
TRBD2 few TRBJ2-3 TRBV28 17 TGTGCCAGCAGCGTCGACGGCGGGACTAGCAAAACAGATACGCAGTATTTT CASSVDGGTSKTDTQYF
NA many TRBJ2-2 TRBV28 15 TGTGCCAGCAAACTACCCGGACAGAACACCGGGGAGCTGTTTTTT CASKLPGQNTGELFF
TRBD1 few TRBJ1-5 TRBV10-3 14 TGTGCCATCAGTGTGGAACAGGGGGGTCAGCCCCAGCATTTT CAISVEQGGQPQHF
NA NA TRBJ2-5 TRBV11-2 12 TGTGCCAGCGTCCATCGGGGAGAGACCCAGTACTTC CASVHRGETQYF
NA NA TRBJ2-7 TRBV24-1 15 TGTGCCACCAGTGATCCTGGGAAGGACTCCTACGAGCAGTACTTC CATSDPGKDSYEQYF
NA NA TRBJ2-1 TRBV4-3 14 TGCGCCAGCAGCCAAGATAGCGCAGGGAATGAGCAGTTCTTC CASSQDSAGNEQFF
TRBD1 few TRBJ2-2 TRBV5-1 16 TGCGCCAGCAGCTTGGAGGGGGCCCTGAACACCGGGGAGCTGTTTTTT CASSLEGALNTGELFF
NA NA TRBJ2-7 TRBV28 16 TGTGCCAGCAGTGCACGGAGGGACGAGGACCGATACGAGCAGTACTTC CASSARRDEDRYEQYF
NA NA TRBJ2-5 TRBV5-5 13 TGTGCCCGCAGCTTGGCGGAGGGTGGGACCCAGTACTTC CARSLAEGGTQYF
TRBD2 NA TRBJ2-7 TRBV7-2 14 TGTGCCAGCAGCATGGGGACTAGCGAGTACGAGCAGTACTTC CASSMGTSEYEQYF
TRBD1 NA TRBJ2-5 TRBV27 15 TGTGCCAGCAGCGTTTGGACAGGGGGCACGGAGACCCAGTACTTC CASSVWTGGTETQYF
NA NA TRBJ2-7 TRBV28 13 TGTGCCAGCAGACGGGGCCGCGTACCCAGGTGGTACTTC CASRRGRVPRWYF
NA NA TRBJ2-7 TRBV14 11 TGTGCCAGCAGCCGACACTACGAGCAGTACTTC CASSRHYEQYF
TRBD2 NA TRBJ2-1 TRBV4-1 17 TGCGCCAGCAGCCAAGGTTTAGCGGGGGGTCGCTACAATGAGCAGTTCTTC CASSQGLAGGRYNEQFF
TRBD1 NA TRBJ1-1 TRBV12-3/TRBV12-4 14 TGTGCCAGCAAAATGGACAGGGGTGGCACTGAAGCTTTCTTT CASKMDRGGTEAFF
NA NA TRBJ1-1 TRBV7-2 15 TGTGCCAGCAGCTTAGTTGGGGGCGCGAACACTGAAGCTTTCTTT CASSLVGGANTEAFF
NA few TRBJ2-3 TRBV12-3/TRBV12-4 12 TGTGCCAGCAGTTTTCTCCCAGATACGCAGTATTTT CASSFLPDTQYF
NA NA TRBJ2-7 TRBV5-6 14 TGTGCCAGCAGGCAAACCGCGGGTACCTACGAGCAGTACTTC CASRQTAGTYEQYF
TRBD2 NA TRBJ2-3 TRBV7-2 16 TGTGCCAGCAGCTTAAATCCTAGCGGGATTTCAGATACGCAGTATTTT CASSLNPSGISDTQYF
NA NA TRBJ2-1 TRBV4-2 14 TGTGCCAGCAGCCGGCCCCGGGGGGCCGGTGAGCAGTTCTTC CASSRPRGAGEQFF
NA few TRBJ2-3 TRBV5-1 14 TGCGCCAGCAGGTTGACCCATGACGCAGATACGCAGTATTTT CASRLTHDADTQYF
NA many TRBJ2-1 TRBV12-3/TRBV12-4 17 TGTGCCAGCAGTTTCCTGGCGGGACTGAGCTCCTACAATGAGCAGTTCTTC CASSFLAGLSSYNEQFF
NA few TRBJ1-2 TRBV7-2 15 TGTGCCAGCAGCTTAGAGTTTGGGGCTAACTATGGCTACACCTTC CASSLEFGANYGYTF
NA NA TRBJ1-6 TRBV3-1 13 TGTGCCAGCAGCCCCCGGGCGAATTCACCCCTCCACTTT CASSPRANSPLHF